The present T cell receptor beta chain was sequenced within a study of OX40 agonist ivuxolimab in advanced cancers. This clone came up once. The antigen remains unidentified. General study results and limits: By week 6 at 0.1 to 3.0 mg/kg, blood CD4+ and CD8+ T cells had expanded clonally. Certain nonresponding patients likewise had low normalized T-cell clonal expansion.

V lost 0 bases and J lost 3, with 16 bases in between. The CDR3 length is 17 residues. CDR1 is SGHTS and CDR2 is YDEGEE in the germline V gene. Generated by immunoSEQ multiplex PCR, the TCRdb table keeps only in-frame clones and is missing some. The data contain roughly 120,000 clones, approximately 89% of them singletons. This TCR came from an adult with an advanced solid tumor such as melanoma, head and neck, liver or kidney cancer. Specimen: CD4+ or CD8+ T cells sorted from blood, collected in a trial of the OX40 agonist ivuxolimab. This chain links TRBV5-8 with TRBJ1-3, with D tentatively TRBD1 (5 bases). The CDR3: CASSLGGERGGGNTIYF. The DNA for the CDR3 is TGTGCCAGCAGCTTGGGCGGTGAGAGGGGCGGTGGAAACACCATATATTTT.